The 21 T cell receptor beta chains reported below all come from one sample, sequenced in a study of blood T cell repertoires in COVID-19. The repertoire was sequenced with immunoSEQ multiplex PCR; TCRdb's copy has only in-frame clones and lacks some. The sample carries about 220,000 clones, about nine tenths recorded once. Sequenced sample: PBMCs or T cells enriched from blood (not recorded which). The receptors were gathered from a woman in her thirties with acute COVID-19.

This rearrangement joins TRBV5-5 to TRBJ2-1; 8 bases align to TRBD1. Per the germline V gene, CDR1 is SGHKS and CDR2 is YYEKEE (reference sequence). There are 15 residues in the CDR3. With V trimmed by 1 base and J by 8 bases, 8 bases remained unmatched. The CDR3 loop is CASSLTRGQAYEQFF. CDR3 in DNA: TGTGCCAGCAGCTTGACCCGGGGACAGGCCTATGAGCAGTTCTTC.

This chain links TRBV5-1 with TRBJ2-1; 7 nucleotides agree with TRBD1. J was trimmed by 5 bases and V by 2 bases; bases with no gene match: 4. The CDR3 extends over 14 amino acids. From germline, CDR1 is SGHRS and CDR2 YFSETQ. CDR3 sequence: CASSFGTANNEQFF. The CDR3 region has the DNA TGCGCCAGCAGCTTTGGGACAGCCAACAATGAGCAGTTCTTC. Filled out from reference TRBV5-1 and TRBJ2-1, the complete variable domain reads KAGVTQTPRYLIKTRGQQVTLSCSPISGHRSVSWYQQTPGQGLQFLFEYFSETQRNKGNFPGRFSGRQFSNSRSEMNVSTLELGDSALYLCASSFGTANNEQFFGPGTRLTVL.

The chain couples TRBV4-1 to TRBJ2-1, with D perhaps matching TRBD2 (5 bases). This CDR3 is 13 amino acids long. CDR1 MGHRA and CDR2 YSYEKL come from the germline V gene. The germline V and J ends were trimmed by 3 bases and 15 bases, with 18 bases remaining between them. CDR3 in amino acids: CASSQKSGTEGFF. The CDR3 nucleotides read TGCGCCAGCAGCCAGAAATCCGGCACAGAGGGGTTCTTC.

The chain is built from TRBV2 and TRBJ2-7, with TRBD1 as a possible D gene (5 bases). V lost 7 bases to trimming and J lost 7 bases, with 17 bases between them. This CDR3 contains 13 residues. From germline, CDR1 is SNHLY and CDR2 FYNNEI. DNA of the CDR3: TGTGCCAGCACCAGAGAAGGGGCGTCAGAGCAGTACTTC. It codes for CASTREGASEQYF.

The CDR3 region has the DNA TGTGCCAGTAATGGGAGACAGGGGAACACTGAAGCTTTCTTT. Its protein product is CASNGRQGNTEAFF. This sequence joins TRBV19 and TRBJ1-1, with 7 bases lining up with TRBD1. Germline V CDR1 and CDR2: LNHDA, SQIVND (reference sequence). The trim removed 7 bases at V and 1 base at J, leaving 6 bases unmatched. The CDR3 spans 14 residues.

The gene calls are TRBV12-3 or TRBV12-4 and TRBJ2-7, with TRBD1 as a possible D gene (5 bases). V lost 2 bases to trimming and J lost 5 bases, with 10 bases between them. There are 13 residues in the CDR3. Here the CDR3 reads CASSLFQGNEQYF. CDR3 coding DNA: TGTGCCAGCAGTTTATTTCAGGGCAACGAGCAGTACTTC.

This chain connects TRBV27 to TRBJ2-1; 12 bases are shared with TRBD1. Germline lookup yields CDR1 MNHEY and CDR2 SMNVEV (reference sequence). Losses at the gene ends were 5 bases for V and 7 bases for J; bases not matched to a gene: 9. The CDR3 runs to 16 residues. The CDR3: CASSPLRDRGLNEQFF. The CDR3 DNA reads TGTGCCAGCAGTCCGCTCCGGGACAGGGGGCTAAATGAGCAGTTCTTC.

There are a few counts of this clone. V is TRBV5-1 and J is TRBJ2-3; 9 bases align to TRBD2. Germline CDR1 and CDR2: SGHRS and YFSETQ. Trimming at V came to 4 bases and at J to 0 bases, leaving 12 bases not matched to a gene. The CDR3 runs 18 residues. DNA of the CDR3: TGCGCCAGCAGCGTGTTAGCGGGGGATGAGCCAAGCACAGATACGCAGTATTTT. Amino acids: CASSVLAGDEPSTDTQYF.

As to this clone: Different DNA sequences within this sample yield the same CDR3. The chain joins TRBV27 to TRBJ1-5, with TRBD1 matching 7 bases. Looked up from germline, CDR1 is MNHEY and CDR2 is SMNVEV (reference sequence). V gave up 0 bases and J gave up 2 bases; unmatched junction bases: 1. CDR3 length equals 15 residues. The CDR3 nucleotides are TGTGCCAGCAGTTTATCAGGGGGCGGCAATCAGCCCCAGCATTTT. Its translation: CASSLSGGGNQPQHF.

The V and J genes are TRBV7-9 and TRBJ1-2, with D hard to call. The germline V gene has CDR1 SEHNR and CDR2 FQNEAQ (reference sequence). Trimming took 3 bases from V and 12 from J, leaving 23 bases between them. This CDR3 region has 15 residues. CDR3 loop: CASSFLASGRSAHTF. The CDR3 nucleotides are TGTGCCAGCAGCTTCCTAGCCTCTGGACGCAGCGCACACACCTTC.

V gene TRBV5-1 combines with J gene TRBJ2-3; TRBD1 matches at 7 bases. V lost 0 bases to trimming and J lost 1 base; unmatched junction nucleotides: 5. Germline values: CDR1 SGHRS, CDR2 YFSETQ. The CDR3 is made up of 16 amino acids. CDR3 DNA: TGCGCCAGCAGCTTGGTTTCCGGGACAGGCACAGATACGCAGTATTTT. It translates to CASSLVSGTGTDTQYF.

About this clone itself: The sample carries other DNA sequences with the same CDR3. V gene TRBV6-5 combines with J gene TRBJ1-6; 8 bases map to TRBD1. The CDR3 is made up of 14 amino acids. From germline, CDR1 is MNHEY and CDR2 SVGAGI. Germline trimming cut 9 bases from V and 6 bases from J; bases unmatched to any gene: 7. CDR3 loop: CASSSGQGNSPLHF. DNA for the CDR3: TGTGCCAGTTCCTCCGGACAGGGTAATTCACCCCTCCACTTT.

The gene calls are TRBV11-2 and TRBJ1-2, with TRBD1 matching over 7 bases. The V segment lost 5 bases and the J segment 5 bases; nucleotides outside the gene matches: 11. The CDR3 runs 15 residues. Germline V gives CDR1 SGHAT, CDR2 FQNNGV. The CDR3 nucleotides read TGTGCCAGCAGCGTCGGCGGGACAGTGTATTATGGCTACACCTTC. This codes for CASSVGGTVYYGYTF.

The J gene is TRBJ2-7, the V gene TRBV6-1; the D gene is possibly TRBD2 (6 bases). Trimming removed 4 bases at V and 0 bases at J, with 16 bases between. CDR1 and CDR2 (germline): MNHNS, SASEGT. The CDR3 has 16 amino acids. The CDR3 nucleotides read TGTGCCAGCAGTGGCTCCGCCCGGGAGAGCTCCTACGAGCAGTACTTC. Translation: CASSGSARESSYEQYF.

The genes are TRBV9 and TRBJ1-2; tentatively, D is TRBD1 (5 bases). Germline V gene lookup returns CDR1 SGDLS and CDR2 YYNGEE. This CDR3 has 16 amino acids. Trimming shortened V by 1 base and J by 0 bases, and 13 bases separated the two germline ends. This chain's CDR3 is CASSVSPFRANYGYTF. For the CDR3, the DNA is TGTGCCAGCAGCGTATCCCCCTTCAGGGCTAACTATGGCTACACCTTC.

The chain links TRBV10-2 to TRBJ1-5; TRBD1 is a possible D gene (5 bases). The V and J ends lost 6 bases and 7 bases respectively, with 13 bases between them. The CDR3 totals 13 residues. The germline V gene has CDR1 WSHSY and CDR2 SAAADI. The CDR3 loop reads CASSRDLRQPQHF. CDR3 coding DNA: TGCGCCAGCAGCAGGGATTTAAGACAGCCCCAGCATTTT.

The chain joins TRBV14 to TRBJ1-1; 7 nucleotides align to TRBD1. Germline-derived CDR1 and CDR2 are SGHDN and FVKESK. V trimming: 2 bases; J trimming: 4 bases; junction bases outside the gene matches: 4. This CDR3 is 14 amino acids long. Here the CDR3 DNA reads TGTGCCAGCAGCCAAATCCCAGGGGGCACTGAAGCTTTCTTT. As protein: CASSQIPGGTEAFF.

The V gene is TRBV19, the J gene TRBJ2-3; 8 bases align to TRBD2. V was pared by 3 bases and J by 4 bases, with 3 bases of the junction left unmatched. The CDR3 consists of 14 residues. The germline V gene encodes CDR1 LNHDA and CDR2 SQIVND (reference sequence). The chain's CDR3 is CASSMSGGSDTQYF. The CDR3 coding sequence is TGTGCCAGTAGTATGAGCGGGGGATCAGATACGCAGTATTTT. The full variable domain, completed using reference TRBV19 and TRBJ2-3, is DGGITQSPKYLFRKEGQNVTLSCEQNLNHDAMYWYRQDPGQGLRLIYYSQIVNDFQKGDIAEGYSVSREKKESFPLTVTSAQKNPTAFYLCASSMSGGSDTQYFGPGTRLTVL.

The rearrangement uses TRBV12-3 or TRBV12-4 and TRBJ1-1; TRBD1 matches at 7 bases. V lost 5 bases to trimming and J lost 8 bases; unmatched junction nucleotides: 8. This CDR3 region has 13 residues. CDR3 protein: CASSLHNRGEAFF. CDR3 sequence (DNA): TGTGCCAGCAGTCTGCACAACAGGGGAGAAGCTTTCTTT.

The CDR3: CASPLKSGGARRETQYF. CDR3 nucleotide sequence: TGTGCCAGCCCCTTGAAAAGCGGGGGGGCGAGGCGGGAGACCCAGTACTTC. V usage is TRBV5-8 and J usage is TRBJ2-5, with TRBD2 matching 10 bases. The trim removed 7 bases at V and 5 bases at J, leaving 17 bases unmatched. The germline V gene encodes CDR1 SGHTS and CDR2 YDEGEE. The CDR3 sequence is 17 residues long.

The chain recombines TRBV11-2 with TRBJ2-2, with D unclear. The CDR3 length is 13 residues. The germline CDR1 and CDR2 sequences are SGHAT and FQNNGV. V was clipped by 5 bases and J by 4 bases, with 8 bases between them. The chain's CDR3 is CASSPGPTGELFF. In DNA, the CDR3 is TGTGCCAGCAGCCCCGGTCCCACCGGGGAGCTGTTTTTT.